The 13 T cell receptor beta chains below come from one sample, sequenced in a study of T cell clonality in common variable immunodeficiency. Data came from immunoSEQ multiplex PCR; TCRdb stores just in-frame clones and leaves some out. This sample has more than 45,000 clones and no singletons, with 5% to 6.5% in the ten largest. The sequenced sample consisted of peripheral blood mononuclear cells. The origin of the receptors is a person aged 18 to 70 in good health.

This clone was observed at least ten times. The read ends 3 residues early relative to the CDR3; the germline J gene fills the gap. The chain links TRBV6-1 to TRBJ2-7, with TRBD2 as a possible D gene (5 bases). Trimming left V 2 bases short and J 2 bases short, with 7 bases between. This CDR3 is built from 13 residues. CDR1 MNHNS and CDR2 SASEGT come from the germline V gene. CDR3 sequence: CASSERGPYEQYF. Partial CDR3 DNA: TGTGCCAGCAGTGAAAGAGGGCCCTACGAG.

Details on this clone: At one end, the junction sequence differs from germline, possibly due to a read error. Other DNA sequences in the same sample also yield this CDR3. The sequenced part of the CDR3 DNA is TGTGCCAGCCTCACAGGGGGCTCTGGAAACACG. The encoded protein is CASLTGGSGNT. The full-length CDR3 reads as CASLTGGSGNTIYF. The chain joins TRBV6-2 or TRBV6-3 to TRBJ1-3; 9 positions agree with TRBD1. Read sequence stops 3 residues before the CDR3 end, and the germline J gene provides the missing end. The CDR3 loop spans 14 amino acids. CDR1 MNHEY and CDR2 SVGEGT come from the germline V gene.

Ten or more counts support this clone. With the read ending 3 residues before the CDR3 end, the germline J gene is used to fill in that end. The J gene is TRBJ2-7, the V gene TRBV4-1, with 8 nucleotides matching TRBD1. The CDR3 extends over 15 amino acids. The V gene's germline CDR1 is MGHRA and CDR2 YSYEKL. The trim removed 3 bases at V and 2 bases at J, leaving 6 bases unmatched. CDR3 amino acids: CASSHDGQGTYEQYF. The sequenced part of the CDR3 DNA is TGCGCCAGCAGCCACGACGGACAGGGTACCTACGAG.

This clone has ten or more counts. The read halts 3 residues ahead of the CDR3 end, with the missing end drawn from the germline J gene. The chain combines TRBV7-9 with TRBJ2-5; D is perhaps TRBD1 (5 bases). V was trimmed by 3 bases and J by 4 bases, leaving 9 bases between them. This CDR3 comprises 13 residues. Germline loops: CDR1 SEHNR, CDR2 FQNEAQ (reference sequence). The CDR3 sequence is CASSLTVGETQYF. Incomplete CDR3 DNA: TGTGCCAGCAGCTTGACAGTGGGAGAGACC.

This clone appeared many times. Read coverage stops 3 residues before the CDR3 terminus; the germline J gene supplies the remainder. V gene TRBV5-4 combines with J gene TRBJ2-1; 8 bases line up with TRBD1. J lost 3 bases, V lost 3 bases, and 5 bases had no gene match. From germline, CDR1 is SGHNT and CDR2 YYREEE (reference sequence). The CDR3 totals 15 residues. CDR3 in amino acids: CASSSSGGYYNEQFF. CDR3 DNA, as far as it was read: TGTGCCAGCAGCTCCTCAGGGGGCTACTACAATGAG. Full variable domain (remainder filled in from reference TRBV5-4 and TRBJ2-1): ETGVTQSPTHLIKTRGQQVTLRCSSQSGHNTVSWYQQALGQGPQFIFQYYREEENGRGNFPPRFSGLQFPNYSSELNVNALELDDSALYLCASSSSGGYYNEQFFGPGTRLTVL.

There are many counts of this clone. Read coverage stops 3 residues before the CDR3 terminus; the germline J gene supplies the remainder. The V gene is TRBV13, the J gene TRBJ2-3; tentative D call: TRBD2 (6 bases). The germline V and J ends were trimmed by 2 bases and 0 bases, with 9 bases remaining between them. Per the germline V gene, CDR1 is PRHDT and CDR2 is FYEKMQ (reference sequence). The CDR3 extends over 15 amino acids. The sequenced CDR3 bases are TGTGCCAGCAGCTTAACTGCGGGGAGCACAGATACG. As protein: CASSLTAGSTDT. The entire CDR3 is CASSLTAGSTDTQYF.

This clone has just a few counts. Sequencing ends 3 residues short of the CDR3 end; the germline J gene provides the rest. This sequence joins TRBV6-4 and TRBJ2-3, with TRBD1 as a possible D gene (5 bases). Germline CDR1 and CDR2: MRHNA and SNTAGT. The CDR3 sequence is 13 residues long. The covered CDR3 bases are TGTGCCAGCAGTGAGGGGCAAGGTCAGCCG. Encoded protein: CASSEGQGQP. The entire CDR3 protein is CASSEGQGQPQYF.

Concerning this clone: The read is 3 residues too short to cover the CDR3 end, so that end is filled in from the germline J gene. This rearrangement joins TRBV7-2 to TRBJ1-2; no clear D gene. CDR1 is SGHTA, CDR2 FQGNSA, per germline. The CDR3 is made up of 15 amino acids. The CDR3 protein is CASSLALGRSYDYTF. CDR3 DNA (partial): TGTGCCAGCAGCTTAGCGCTCGGCAGGAGCTACGAC.

Ten or more counts support this clone. The read gets to within 3 residues of the CDR3 end, and the germline J gene fills in the rest. The chain carries TRBV2 and TRBJ2-5; 7 nucleotides align to TRBD1. V was clipped by 10 bases and J by 4 bases; unmatched bases: 21. The CDR3 is 17 residues long. Germline V lookup: CDR1 SNHLY, CDR2 FYNNEI. CDR3 sequence: CATVHYRQGISGETQYF. The CDR3 bases that were read are TGTGCCACCGTGCACTATCGACAGGGCATTTCGGGAGAGACC.

This clone came up many times. Read coverage stops 3 residues before the CDR3 terminus; the germline J gene supplies the remainder. The chain uses TRBV10-3 and TRBJ1-1; tentative D call: TRBD1 (6 bases). The length of the CDR3 is 15 residues. The V gene lost 5 bases and the J gene lost 1 base, with 14 bases spanning the gap. Germline V gives CDR1 ENHRY, CDR2 SYGVKD. Here the CDR3 reads CAISPVLGGNTEAFF. The sequenced CDR3 bases are TGTGCCATCAGTCCCGTTCTAGGGGGGAACACTGAA.

This clone was counted at least ten times. CDR3 region: CASSLGSQETQYF. The CDR3 bases that were read are TGTGCCAGCAGTTTGGGCAGTCAAGAGACC. The chain is built from TRBV12-3 or TRBV12-4 and TRBJ2-5; D is unclear. The read finishes 3 residues shy of the CDR3 end, and the germline J gene is used to complete it. V dropped 3 bases and J dropped 2 bases, with 7 bases sitting between them. The CDR3 totals 13 residues.

This clone was counted at least ten times. The CDR3 extends 3 residues past the end of the read, so its final part is completed from the germline J gene. The chain employs TRBV2 and TRBJ1-4; D remains ambiguous. Germline CDR1 reads SNHLY; CDR2 reads FYNNEI. The V end was cut by 2 bases, the J end by 8 bases, with 12 bases between. CDR3 length: 14 residues. The CDR3 loop reads CASSEFNPREKLFF. The CDR3 DNA, read in part, is TGTGCCAGCAGTGAATTCAATCCACGGGAAAAA.

Comments on this clone: The read terminates 3 residues ahead of where the CDR3 ends, so the germline J gene completes it. The chain joins TRBV7-2 to TRBJ2-3; no definite D call. The CDR3 length is 14 residues. From germline, CDR1 is SGHTA and CDR2 FQGNSA. Partial CDR3 DNA: TGTGCCAGCAGCTTAATGGCCGAGTCTTTGCCG. Amino acids: CASSLMAESLP. The complete CDR3 reads CASSLMAESLPQYF.